Presented here are 17 T cell receptor beta chains from one specimen sequenced in a study of shared clonotypes between healthy human individuals. TCRdb's table, derived via immunoSEQ multiplex PCR, lists solely in-frame clones and lacks some. Here the sample spans about 2.2 million clones, 93% being singletons. CD45RO-negative, CCR7-positively selected cells formed the naive CD8 fraction, excluding terminally differentiated effector memory CD45RA+ cells. Input material: naive CD8+ T cells from PBMCs. The receptors derive from a man between 18 and 35 years old in good health. Some clones in this sample may be carry-over from other donors' samples.

Comment on this clone: The sample contains more than one DNA sequence encoding this CDR3. The chain employs TRBV11-2 and TRBJ1-4; D possibly corresponds to TRBD1 (5 bases). CDR3 size: 15 residues. Germline V gene sequence: CDR1 SGHAT, CDR2 FQNNGV. Between the trimmed V and J ends, which lost 5 bases and 5 bases, there was a span of 15 bases. For the CDR3, the DNA is TGTGCCAGCAGCCTGGGTTTGGGGCTGAATGAAAAACTGTTTTTT. Protein product: CASSLGLGLNEKLFF.

This chain joins TRBV6-1 and TRBJ2-7; 7 bases map to TRBD2. The V segment lost 2 bases and the J segment 3 bases; nucleotides outside the gene matches: 10. Germline assignment: CDR1 MNHNS and CDR2 SASEGT. The CDR3 totals 16 residues. Here the CDR3 DNA reads TGTGCCAGCAGTGAAAAACCGTTCGCTAGCGGCTACGAGCAGTACTTC. It translates to CASSEKPFASGYEQYF.

The gene calls are TRBV27 and TRBJ1-1, with a tentative D call TRBD1 (5 bases). The germline CDR1 and CDR2 sequences are MNHEY and SMNVEV (reference sequence). This CDR3 comprises 14 residues. V lost 3 bases and J 1 base, leaving 9 bases between the germline ends. The CDR3 reads CASSFRGENTEAFF. CDR3 bases: TGTGCCAGCAGTTTTCGGGGGGAGAACACTGAAGCTTTCTTT.

J is TRBJ2-3 and V is TRBV11-2, with 7 nucleotides matching TRBD2. Germline-derived CDR1 and CDR2 are SGHAT and FQNNGV. The V gene end was trimmed by 4 bases and the J gene end by 2 bases; junction bases not matched to a gene: 6. The CDR3 totals 15 residues. As DNA, the CDR3 is TGTGCCAGCAGCTCAGGGACTACCCACACAGATACGCAGTATTTT. It codes for CASSSGTTHTDTQYF.

V and J are TRBV28 and TRBJ2-2; D unresolved. The CDR3 totals 14 residues. The germline V gene encodes CDR1 MDHEN and CDR2 SYDVKM. Trimming removed 2 bases from V and 6 bases from J, with 10 bases in between. The DNA of the CDR3 is TGTGCCAGCAGTTTAAGTGGGTGGCCCGGGGAGCTGTTTTTT. Encoded protein: CASSLSGWPGELFF. Full variable domain (rest looked up from reference TRBV28 and TRBJ2-2): DVKVTQSSRYLVKRTGEKVFLECVQDMDHENMFWYRQDPGLGLRLIYFSYDVKMKEKGDIPEGYSVSREKKERFSLILESASTNQTSMYLCASSLSGWPGELFFGEGSRLTVL.

This chain joins TRBV29-1 and TRBJ2-5; 11 bases match TRBD2. The J call could be wrong; TRBJ2-7 is a better fit for the DNA end. Germline CDR1 and CDR2: SQVTM and ANQGSEA. The CDR3 sequence is 13 residues long. The CDR3 reads CSVTTSGSYEQYF. CDR3 DNA: TGCAGCGTGACCACTAGCGGGAGCTACGAGCAGTACTTC.

The J gene is TRBJ1-4, the V gene TRBV19, with 7 bases lining up with TRBD1. This CDR3 region has 15 residues. CDR1 and CDR2 (germline): LNHDA, SQIVND (reference sequence). V lost 7 bases and J lost 4; bases outside the gene matches: 9. CDR3 in DNA: TGTGCCAGTAAGACGAGGGGGCGAGTTAATGAAAAACTGTTTTTT. Its translation: CASKTRGRVNEKLFF.

DNA of the CDR3: TGTGCCAGCAGTTTAACCGGGACAGGGTACCCCCAGTACTTC. This gives the protein CASSLTGTGYPQYF. V usage is TRBV28 and J usage is TRBJ2-5; 9 nucleotides match TRBD1. This CDR3 is 14 amino acids long. The germline CDR1 and CDR2 sequences are MDHEN and SYDVKM. V dropped 2 bases and J dropped 9; count of bases not matched to a gene: 7.

This clone was observed a few times. The chain employs TRBV10-3 and TRBJ1-1, with D perhaps TRBD1 (5 bases). CDR1 is ENHRY and CDR2 is SYGVKD in the germline V gene. This CDR3 is 12 amino acids long. V lost 10 bases and J 4 bases, leaving 13 bases between the germline ends. This CDR3 is CATTYQGTEAFF. The CDR3 DNA is TGTGCCACCACATATCAGGGCACTGAAGCTTTCTTT.

The gene calls are TRBV27 and TRBJ2-1; TRBD2 is a possible D gene (5 bases). Trimming shortened V by 5 bases and J by 2 bases, and 13 bases separated the two germline ends. Germline CDR1 and CDR2: MNHEY and SMNVEV (reference sequence). The CDR3 loop spans 15 amino acids. The CDR3 protein is CASSPSPGAYNEQFF. In DNA, the CDR3 is TGTGCCAGCAGTCCCAGCCCCGGGGCCTACAATGAGCAGTTCTTC.

The CDR3 here is CASSLTDGTEATDTQYF. In nucleotides, the CDR3 is TGTGCCAGCAGCTTAACCGACGGGACGGAGGCCACAGATACGCAGTATTTT. The rearrangement uses TRBV21-1 and TRBJ2-3. TRBV21-1 is tagged as a pseudogene. CDR3 length: 17 amino acids.

The chain combines TRBV27 with TRBJ2-7; TRBD2 might be the D (5 bases). CDR3 length: 14 residues. Per the germline V gene, CDR1 is MNHEY and CDR2 is SMNVEV (reference sequence). Trimming pared 9 bases from V and 2 bases from J, leaving 17 bases between. The CDR3, as DNA: TGTGCCAGTTACGACCTAGCCCGGCCCTACGAGCAGTACTTC. Its translation: CASYDLARPYEQYF.

V gene TRBV9 combines with J gene TRBJ2-7; weak D call: TRBD2 (6 bases). The CDR3 is 14 amino acids. Trimming stripped 1 base from V and 1 base from J, with 9 bases between. Per the germline V gene, CDR1 is SGDLS and CDR2 is YYNGEE. The CDR3 DNA follows: TGTGCCAGCAGCGTAACGGCGGGGTCCTACGAGCAGTACTTC. This gives the protein CASSVTAGSYEQYF.

The chain has TRBV21-1 and TRBJ1-5. TRBV21-1 is listed as a pseudogene. The CDR3 contains 14 residues. The CDR3 DNA is TGTGCCAGCAGATGGATTTGGCATCATCAGCCCCAGCATTTT. It specifies CASRWIWHHQPQHF.

Note on this clone: The identical CDR3 is also encoded by other nucleotide sequences in the sample. The chain recombines TRBV7-2 with TRBJ2-7; possible D gene TRBD1, 6 bases. The CDR3 runs to 12 residues. The V end was cut by 1 base, the J end by 6 bases, with 7 bases between. Germline V gene data show CDR1 as SGHTA and CDR2 as FQGNSA. CDR3 DNA sequence: TGTGCCAGCAGCTTAGGAGGGGGCGAGCAGTACTTC. Translating it yields CASSLGGGEQYF.

V gene TRBV27 combines with J gene TRBJ2-7, with 9 nucleotides matching TRBD1. The CDR3 runs to 14 residues. CDR1 is MNHEY, CDR2 SMNVEV, per germline (reference sequence). Losses at the gene ends were 5 bases for V and 2 bases for J; bases not matched to a gene: 4. CDR3 loop: CASSHRGQTYEQYF. As DNA, the CDR3 is TGTGCCAGCAGTCACAGGGGGCAGACCTACGAGCAGTACTTC.

The chain carries TRBV7-9 and TRBJ1-2; 7 bases map to TRBD1. The CDR3 length is 17 residues. V gave up 3 bases and J gave up 2 bases; unmatched junction bases: 12. The germline V gene encodes CDR1 SEHNR and CDR2 FQNEAQ (reference sequence). The CDR3 coding sequence is TGTGCCAGCAGCTTTATATTTACAGGGGTGGACAACTATGGCTACACCTTC. It translates to CASSFIFTGVDNYGYTF.